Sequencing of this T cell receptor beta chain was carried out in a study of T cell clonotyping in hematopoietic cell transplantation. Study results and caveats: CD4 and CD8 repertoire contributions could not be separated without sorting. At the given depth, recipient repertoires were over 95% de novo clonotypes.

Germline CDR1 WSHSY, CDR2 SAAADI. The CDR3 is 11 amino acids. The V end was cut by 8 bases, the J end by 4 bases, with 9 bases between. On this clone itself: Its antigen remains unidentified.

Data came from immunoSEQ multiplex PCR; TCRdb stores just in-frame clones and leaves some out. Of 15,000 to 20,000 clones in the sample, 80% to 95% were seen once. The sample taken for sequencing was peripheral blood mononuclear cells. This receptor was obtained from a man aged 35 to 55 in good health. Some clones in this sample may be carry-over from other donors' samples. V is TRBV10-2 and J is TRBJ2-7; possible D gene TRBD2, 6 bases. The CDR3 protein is CASGGSYEQYF. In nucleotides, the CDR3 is TGCGCCAGCGGAGGGTCATACGAGCAGTACTTC.